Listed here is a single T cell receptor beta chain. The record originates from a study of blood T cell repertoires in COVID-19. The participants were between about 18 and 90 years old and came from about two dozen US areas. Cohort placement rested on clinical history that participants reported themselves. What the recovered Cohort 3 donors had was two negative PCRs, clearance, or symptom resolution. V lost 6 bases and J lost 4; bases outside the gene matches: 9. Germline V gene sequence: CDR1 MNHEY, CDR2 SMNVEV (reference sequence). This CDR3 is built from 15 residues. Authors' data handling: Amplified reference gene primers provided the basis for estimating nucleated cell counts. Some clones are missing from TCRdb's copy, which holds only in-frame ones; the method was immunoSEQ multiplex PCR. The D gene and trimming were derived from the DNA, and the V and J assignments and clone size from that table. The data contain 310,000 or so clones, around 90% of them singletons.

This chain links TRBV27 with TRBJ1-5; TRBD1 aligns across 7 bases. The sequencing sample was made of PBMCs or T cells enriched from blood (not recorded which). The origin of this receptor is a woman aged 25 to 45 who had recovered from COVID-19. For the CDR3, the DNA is TGTGCCAGCAGAGCTGGGGACAGACTAAATCAGCCCCAGCATTTT. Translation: CASRAGDRLNQPQHF.